These 21 T cell receptor beta chains were all obtained from the same sample, sequenced in a study of blood T cell repertoires in COVID-19. Assay: immunoSEQ multiplex PCR; the TCRdb copy retains only in-frame clones and omits some. The sample shows some 110,000 clones, roughly four fifths of them seen only once. The sequencing sample was made of peripheral blood. The receptors stem from a man between 60 and 75 years old with acute or convalescent COVID-19.

This chain joins TRBV10-2 and TRBJ2-7; TRBD2 agrees at 8 bases. The CDR3 totals 17 residues. Germline assignment: CDR1 WSHSY and CDR2 SAAADI. The V and J ends lost 3 bases and 0 bases, in that order; junction bases with no gene match: 10. The DNA for the CDR3 is TGCGCCAGCAGTGATCCGGGAGGGGGGTCGAGCTCCTACGAGCAGTACTTC. This codes for CASSDPGGGSSSYEQYF.

V and J are TRBV18 and TRBJ2-2, with a possible D match to TRBD1 (5 bases). This CDR3 is 14 amino acids long. V was shortened by 1 base and J by 4 bases, with 7 bases between the two germline ends. Per the germline V gene, CDR1 is KGHSH and CDR2 is LQKENI. The CDR3, as DNA: TGTGCCAGCTCACCACTCCAGGGCACCGGGGAGCTGTTTTTT. This codes for CASSPLQGTGELFF.

The chain employs TRBV27 and TRBJ1-2; 8 nucleotides agree with TRBD1. V was pared by 7 bases and J by 4 bases, with 5 bases of the junction left unmatched. Looked up from germline, CDR1 is MNHEY and CDR2 is SMNVEV (reference sequence). The CDR3 has 13 amino acids. This chain's CDR3 is CASKTGEGYGYTF. The CDR3 bases are TGTGCCAGCAAGACAGGGGAGGGCTATGGCTACACCTTC.

The chain couples TRBV10-3 to TRBJ1-2; tentatively, D is TRBD1 (5 bases). Germline V gene lookup returns CDR1 ENHRY and CDR2 SYGVKD. V was clipped by 4 bases and J by 2 bases, with 11 bases between them. The CDR3 is 14 amino acids. As DNA, the CDR3 is TGTGCCATCAGTGGGCAGGGCCTAAACTATGGCTACACCTTC. This sequence encodes CAISGQGLNYGYTF.

The V call is TRBV27, the J call TRBJ1-1; possibly TRBD1 for D (5 bases). The CDR3 has 14 residues. V was cut by 2 bases and J by 7 bases, with 14 bases left in between. Germline V CDR1 and CDR2: MNHEY, SMNVEV (reference sequence). The CDR3 here is CASSLKGWGDEAFF. The DNA for the CDR3 is TGTGCCAGCAGTTTAAAGGGATGGGGCGATGAAGCTTTCTTT.

The chain joins TRBV11-3 to TRBJ1-3, with D unresolved. V gave up 1 base and J gave up 2 bases, with 15 bases separating them. The germline CDR1 and CDR2 sequences are SGHNT and YENEEA. CDR3 length: 17 amino acids. Here the CDR3 reads CASSLVRVPTPGNTIYF. CDR3 DNA sequence: TGTGCCAGCAGCTTAGTTCGCGTCCCCACCCCTGGAAACACCATATATTTT.

This chain joins TRBV5-4 and TRBJ1-6, with D unresolved. Trimming pared 1 base from V and 7 bases from J, leaving 18 bases between. This CDR3 has 17 residues. In germline, CDR1 is SGHNT, CDR2 YYREEE (reference sequence). CDR3 loop: CASSLMGSGANNSPLHF. Here the CDR3 DNA reads TGTGCCAGCAGCTTGATGGGCAGCGGCGCTAACAATTCACCCCTCCACTTT.

J is TRBJ2-1 and V is TRBV3-1 (or the pseudogene TRBV3-2); D is perhaps TRBD2 (6 bases). Trimming shortened V by 1 base and J by 6 bases, and 19 bases separated the two germline ends. Germline CDR1 LGHDT, CDR2 YNNKEL (reference sequence). This CDR3 contains 17 residues. CDR3 coding DNA: TGTGCCAGCAGCCAAGTCTTCGTGCAGGGAGGCTTCAATGAGCAGTTCTTC. Amino acid sequence: CASSQVFVQGGFNEQFF.

The chain links TRBV5-6 to TRBJ1-2, with 7 bases fitting TRBD1. V lost 3 bases, J lost 8 bases, and 7 bases stayed unmatched. The V gene's germline CDR1 is SGHDT and CDR2 YYEEEE. This CDR3 contains 13 residues. The CDR3 loop reads CASSSGGAGGYTF. Written as DNA, the CDR3 is TGTGCCAGCAGCTCAGGGGGAGCGGGCGGCTACACCTTC. Drawing the rest from reference TRBV5-6 and TRBJ1-2, the complete variable domain is DAGVTQSPTHLIKTRGQQVTLRCSPKSGHDTVSWYQQALGQGPQFIFQYYEEEERQRGNFPDRFSGHQFPNYSSELNVNALLLGDSALYLCASSSGGAGGYTFGSGTRLTVV.

The chain carries TRBV19 and TRBJ2-4, with 7 bases matching TRBD2. The CDR3 has 16 amino acids. Unmatched junction bases numbered 14, after V lost 3 bases and J lost 9 bases. From germline, CDR1 is LNHDA and CDR2 SQIVND (reference sequence). CDR3 DNA sequence: TGTGCCAGTAGTATCCTCCGGGCTAGCGGAGTGGGCATTCAGTACTTC. Translated: CASSILRASGVGIQYF. Variable domain in full (rest from reference TRBV19 and TRBJ2-4): DGGITQSPKYLFRKEGQNVTLSCEQNLNHDAMYWYRQDPGQGLRLIYYSQIVNDFQKGDIAEGYSVSREKKESFPLTVTSAQKNPTAFYLCASSILRASGVGIQYFGAGTRLSVL.

The chain uses TRBV7-9 and TRBJ2-1; D may be TRBD1 (5 bases). V was pared by 3 bases and J by 5 bases, with 11 bases between. The CDR3 extends over 14 amino acids. Germline V CDR1 and CDR2: SEHNR, FQNEAQ (reference sequence). The CDR3 protein is CASSFGAANNEQFF. The CDR3 nucleotides are TGTGCCAGCAGCTTTGGGGCAGCAAACAATGAGCAGTTCTTC. The variable domain in full, with the rest retrieved from reference TRBV7-9 and TRBJ2-1, is DTGVSQNPRHKITKRGQNVTFRCDPISEHNRLYWYRQTLGQGPEFLTYFQNEAQLEKSRLLSDRFSAERPKGSFSTLEIQRTEQGDSAMYLCASSFGAANNEQFFGPGTRLTVL.

The J gene is TRBJ2-7, the V gene TRBV19; TRBD2 might be the D (7 bases). V was clipped by 5 bases and J by 5 bases, with 19 bases between them. This CDR3 region has 15 residues. Germline V gene lookup returns CDR1 LNHDA and CDR2 SQIVND (reference sequence). The CDR3 reads CASSPSLGGGNEQYF. CDR3 DNA sequence: TGTGCCAGTAGTCCCTCGTTGGGCGGGGGCAACGAGCAGTACTTC.

The chain recombines TRBV13 with TRBJ2-7; TRBD2 matches at 8 bases. Germline trimming cut 5 bases from V and 2 bases from J; bases unmatched to any gene: 8. Germline V gene lookup returns CDR1 PRHDT and CDR2 FYEKMQ (reference sequence). The CDR3 sequence is 15 residues long. The CDR3 protein is CASSPREGRTYEQYF. Written as DNA, the CDR3 is TGTGCCAGCAGCCCCCGGGAGGGCCGTACCTACGAGCAGTACTTC.

The chain is built from TRBV15 and TRBJ1-4, with D possibly matching TRBD1 (6 bases). CDR1 and CDR2 (germline): LNHNV, YYDKDF (reference sequence). V lost 5 bases to trimming and J lost 4 bases, with 14 bases between them. The CDR3 has 15 residues. CDR3 DNA sequence: TGTGCCACCAGCCCCGGGACACCGAATAATGAAAAACTGTTTTTT. Amino acid sequence: CATSPGTPNNEKLFF.

CDR3 amino acids: CASSLGEGGSNQPQHF. DNA for the CDR3: TGTGCCAGCAGCTTAGGGGAGGGGGGAAGCAATCAGCCCCAGCATTTT. This chain connects TRBV7-9 to TRBJ1-5, with a possible D match to TRBD1 (6 bases). CDR3 length equals 16 residues. The ends were cut back, 1 base at V and 1 base at J, with 11 bases in the middle. Per germline, CDR1 SEHNR and CDR2 FQNEAQ (reference sequence).

The V and J genes are TRBV5-1 and TRBJ1-1; perhaps TRBD1 as D (6 bases). The ends were cut back, 2 bases at V and 0 bases at J, with 11 bases in the middle. Per germline, CDR1 SGHRS and CDR2 YFSETQ. CDR3 length equals 15 residues. CDR3 coding DNA: TGCGCCAGCAGCTTTCAGACAGGCATGAACACTGAAGCTTTCTTT. Its translation: CASSFQTGMNTEAFF.

The chain uses TRBV7-9 and TRBJ2-3; D uncertain. V gave up 4 bases and J gave up 4 bases, with 21 bases separating them. In germline, CDR1 is SEHNR, CDR2 FQNEAQ (reference sequence). CDR3 length: 17 amino acids. DNA for the CDR3: TGTGCCAGCAGCTCACCCGGGTCCTCCTGGTTGGCAGATACGCAGTATTTT. Translated, it gives CASSSPGSSWLADTQYF.

The chain carries TRBV6-5 and TRBJ2-5, with D hard to call. Germline CDR1 and CDR2: MNHEY and SVGAGI. The CDR3 sequence is 12 residues long. V was shortened by 4 bases and J by 4 bases, with 7 bases between the two germline ends. The CDR3 region has the DNA TGTGCCAGCAGTTCCCCCCTAGAGACCCAGTACTTC. This translates into CASSSPLETQYF.

The rearrangement joins TRBV5-1 to TRBJ2-7; D might be TRBD1 (5 bases). Germline lookup yields CDR1 SGHRS and CDR2 YFSETQ. The V end was cut by 2 bases, the J end by 4 bases, with 7 bases between. This CDR3 is built from 12 residues. CDR3 nucleotide sequence: TGCGCCAGCAGCTTCAACAGGTACGAGCAGTACTTC. It yields the protein CASSFNRYEQYF.

The chain recombines TRBV7-8 with TRBJ2-1, with D unresolved. There are 15 residues in the CDR3. Trimming shortened V by 5 bases and J by 5 bases, and 16 bases separated the two germline ends. Per germline, CDR1 SGHVS and CDR2 FQNEAQ. CDR3: CASSPQVRSNNEQFF. CDR3 nucleotides: TGTGCCAGCAGCCCACAAGTTAGGAGTAACAATGAGCAGTTCTTC.

This chain connects TRBV18 to TRBJ1-1, with 10 bases matching TRBD1. Germline CDR1 KGHSH, CDR2 LQKENI. The CDR3 loop spans 16 amino acids. Trimming cost V 0 bases and J 0 bases; bases outside gene matches: 1. The CDR3 sequence: CASSPPGTGVNTEAFF. The CDR3 bases are TGTGCCAGCTCACCACCCGGGACAGGGGTGAACACTGAAGCTTTCTTT.